This TCR beta chain appears in the sequencing data of a study of identical twins. From the 5' RACE reads, TCRdb called clonotypes with MiXCR, one entry per CDR3 protein. Here the sample spans about 530,000 distinct CDR3 sequences, approximately 14% being singletons. General study points: Memory repertoires showed no such pattern, whereas abundant cord blood beta clonotypes carried fewer insertions. Alpha sequences out of frame and shared by twins had excess low generation probability.

A remark on this clonotype: The antigen is not known.

This CDR3 spans 16 amino acids. Germline V gives CDR1 SGHAT, CDR2 FQNNGV. V shed 1 base, J shed 0 bases, and the junction held 2 bases outside the gene matches. Only healthy Caucasians were enrolled as donors. These records were also assigned to another study, of yellow fever vaccine responses in identical twins.

This TCR was recovered from a woman aged 18-29 years in good health. Specimen: CD4+ T cells sorted from blood. This chain joins TRBV11-2 and TRBJ2-3; 9 positions agree with TRBD2. This CDR3 is CASSLGAGGSTDTQYF. For the CDR3, the DNA is TGTGCCAGCAGCTTAGGCGCGGGAGGGAGCACAGATACGCAGTATTTT.